A single sample gave rise to the 14 T cell receptor beta chains below, sequenced in a study of neoadjuvant nivolumab and ipilimumab in lung cancer. Data came from immunoSEQ multiplex PCR; TCRdb stores just in-frame clones and leaves some out. The sample has 25,000 to 35,000 clones, roughly 90% seen once. Material: peripheral blood, obtained after neoadjuvant nivolumab, alone or with ipilimumab, at or shortly before surgery. These receptors all stem from an adult with non-small cell lung cancer.

This chain links TRBV7-9 with TRBJ2-7; 8 positions agree with TRBD1. Germline V gene data show CDR1 as SEHNR and CDR2 as FQNEAQ (reference sequence). CDR3 length: 16 residues. V gave up 5 bases and J gave up 2 bases; unmatched junction bases: 11. Here the CDR3 reads CASSPGLTGVPYEQYF. The CDR3 DNA is TGTGCCAGCAGCCCCGGATTGACAGGGGTCCCCTACGAGCAGTACTTC.

This clone was counted once. The genes are TRBV7-9 and TRBJ2-1; 7 bases line up with TRBD2. The trim removed 4 bases at V and 4 bases at J, leaving 13 bases unmatched. Per the germline V gene, CDR1 is SEHNR and CDR2 is FQNEAQ (reference sequence). CDR3 length: 17 residues. The CDR3 region has the DNA TGTGCCAGCAGCTCCCCGCGAGGCGGGGGACCTTACAATGAGCAGTTCTTC. This gives the protein CASSSPRGGGPYNEQFF.

This rearrangement joins TRBV9 to TRBJ1-2; D might be TRBD1 (6 bases). This CDR3 spans 14 amino acids. Trimming stripped 4 bases from V and 2 bases from J, with 12 bases between. CDR1 and CDR2 from the germline V gene are SGDLS and YYNGEE. CDR3 in amino acids: CASSIGQINYGYTF. The CDR3 DNA reads as TGTGCCAGCAGCATCGGACAGATAAACTATGGCTACACCTTC.

The chain employs TRBV2 and TRBJ1-2, with D possibly matching TRBD1 (5 bases). V shed 0 bases and J shed 5 bases, with 10 bases lying between them. Germline V gene lookup returns CDR1 SNHLY and CDR2 FYNNEI. The CDR3 extends over 14 amino acids. In DNA, the CDR3 is TGTGCCAGCAGTGAAGCTAGGGGCGTATATGGCTACACCTTC. Protein product: CASSEARGVYGYTF.

The V and J genes are TRBV7-9 and TRBJ1-1; D ambiguous. The CDR3 is 16 amino acids. CDR1 and CDR2 (germline): SEHNR, FQNEAQ (reference sequence). The V end lost 0 bases, the J end lost 6 bases, and 17 bases lay between the germline ends. The CDR3, as DNA: TGTGCCAGCAGCTTAGCCGATTCAGGTAGTAACCCTGAAGCTTTCTTT. This translates into CASSLADSGSNPEAFF.

J is TRBJ2-2 and V is TRBV4-1; TRBD2 matches at 10 bases. CDR3 size: 16 residues. The germline V gene has CDR1 MGHRA and CDR2 YSYEKL. The V and J ends lost 3 bases and 2 bases, in that order; junction bases with no gene match: 3. For the CDR3, the DNA is TGCGCCAGCAGCCAGGAACTAGCGGGAAACACCGGGGAGCTGTTTTTT. Protein sequence: CASSQELAGNTGELFF.

This clone was found once. The J gene is TRBJ2-7, the V gene TRBV15; 8 bases line up with TRBD2. The length of the CDR3 is 12 residues. Germline CDR1 and CDR2: LNHNV and YYDKDF (reference sequence). Trimming cost V 9 bases and J 4 bases; bases outside gene matches: 5. The CDR3 nucleotides read TGTGCCACTTCTGGCGGGAGGTACGAGCAGTACTTC. Protein sequence: CATSGGRYEQYF.

V is TRBV11-2 and J is TRBJ2-3; no definite D call. Trimming took off 2 bases at V and 5 bases at J, with 5 bases between the two ends. Looked up from germline, CDR1 is SGHAT and CDR2 is FQNNGV. The CDR3 has 12 amino acids. CDR3 protein: CASSLIGDTQYF. CDR3 DNA sequence: TGTGCCAGCAGCTTAATCGGAGATACGCAGTATTTT.

The V call is TRBV5-1, the J call TRBJ2-1, with TRBD2 identical over 10 bases. After removal of 4 bases from V and 15 bases from J, the junction contained 22 bases not matched to a gene. Germline loops: CDR1 SGHRS, CDR2 YFSETQ. The CDR3 has 17 residues. CDR3 sequence reads: CASSQDPTAGGPYQTFF. The CDR3 DNA reads TGCGCCAGCAGCCAAGACCCCACAGCGGGAGGGCCTTACCAGACGTTCTTC.

This chain uses TRBV25-1 with TRBJ2-7; 7 nucleotides match TRBD1. The CDR3 loop spans 14 amino acids. From germline, CDR1 is MGHDK and CDR2 SYGVNS. The V and J ends lost 2 bases and 2 bases, in that order; junction bases with no gene match: 3. CDR3 protein: CASSERGRTYEQYF. CDR3 in DNA: TGTGCCAGCAGTGAAAGGGGGCGAACCTACGAGCAGTACTTC.

The chain is built from TRBV10-2 and TRBJ1-2, with D uncertain. The CDR3 covers 13 residues. V was cut by 2 bases and J by 1 base, with 5 bases left in between. Germline V gives CDR1 WSHSY, CDR2 SAAADI. The CDR3 is CASSERSNYGYTF. CDR3 nucleotides: TGCGCCAGCAGTGAGAGGAGTAACTATGGCTACACCTTC.

The CDR3 DNA reads TGCAGCGTTGTAACAAGGGCCCAGTACTTC. Its protein product is CSVVTRAQYF. The gene calls are TRBV29-1 and TRBJ2-5; unclear D gene. CDR3 length: 10 residues. Between the trimmed V and J ends, which lost 4 bases and 9 bases, there was a span of 9 bases. Germline CDR1 reads SQVTM; CDR2 reads ANQGSEA.

This chain joins TRBV19 and TRBJ1-5; maybe TRBD1 (6 bases). The V and J ends lost 4 bases and 9 bases respectively, with 7 bases between them. CDR1 is LNHDA and CDR2 is SQIVND in the germline V gene (reference sequence). The CDR3 consists of 11 residues. The CDR3: CASSRGGPQHF. The CDR3 DNA reads as TGTGCCAGTAGTAGAGGGGGGCCCCAGCATTTT.

Regarding this clone: At one end the junction does not follow the germline gene, possibly because of a read error. V gene TRBV5-5 combines with J gene TRBJ2-1; the D call may be TRBD1 or TRBD2 (5 bases each). CDR1 SGHKS and CDR2 YYEKEE come from the germline V gene (reference sequence). The CDR3 contains 13 residues. The CDR3 here is CASSLGDGDGGVF. The CDR3 DNA reads TGTGCCAGCAGCTTGGGCGATGGGGACGGCGGCGTCTTC.